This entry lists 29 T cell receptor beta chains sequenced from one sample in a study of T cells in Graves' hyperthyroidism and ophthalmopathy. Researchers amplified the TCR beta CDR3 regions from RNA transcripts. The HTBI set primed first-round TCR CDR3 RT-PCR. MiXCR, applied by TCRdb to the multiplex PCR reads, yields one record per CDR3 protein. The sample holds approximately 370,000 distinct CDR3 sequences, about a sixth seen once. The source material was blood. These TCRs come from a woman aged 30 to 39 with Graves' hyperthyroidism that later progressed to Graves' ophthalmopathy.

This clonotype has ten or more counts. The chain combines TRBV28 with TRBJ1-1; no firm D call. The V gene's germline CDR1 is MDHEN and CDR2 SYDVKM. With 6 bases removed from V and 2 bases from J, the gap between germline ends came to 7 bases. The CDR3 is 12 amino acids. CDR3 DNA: TGTGCCAGCAGCCTACAAAACACTGAAGCTTTCTTT. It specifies CASSLQNTEAFF. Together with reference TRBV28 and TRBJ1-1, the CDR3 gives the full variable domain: DVKVTQSSRYLVKRTGEKVFLECVQDMDHENMFWYRQDPGLGLRLIYFSYDVKMKEKGDIPEGYSVSREKKERFSLILESASTNQTSMYLCASSLQNTEAFFGQGTRLTVV.

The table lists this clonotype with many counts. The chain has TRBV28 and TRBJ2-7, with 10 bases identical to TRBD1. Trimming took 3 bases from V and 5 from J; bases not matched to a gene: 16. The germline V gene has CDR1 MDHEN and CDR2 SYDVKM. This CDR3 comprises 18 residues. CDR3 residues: CASSLILGTGVGGDEQYF. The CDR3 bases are TGTGCCAGCAGTTTGATCTTGGGGACAGGGGTTGGGGGAGACGAGCAGTACTTC.

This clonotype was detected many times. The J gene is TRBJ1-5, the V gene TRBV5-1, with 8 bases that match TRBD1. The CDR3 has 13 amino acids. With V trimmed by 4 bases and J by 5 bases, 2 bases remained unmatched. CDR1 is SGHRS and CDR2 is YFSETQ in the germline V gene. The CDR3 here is CASSKDRDQPQHF. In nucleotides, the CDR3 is TGCGCCAGCAGCAAGGACAGGGATCAGCCCCAGCATTTT.

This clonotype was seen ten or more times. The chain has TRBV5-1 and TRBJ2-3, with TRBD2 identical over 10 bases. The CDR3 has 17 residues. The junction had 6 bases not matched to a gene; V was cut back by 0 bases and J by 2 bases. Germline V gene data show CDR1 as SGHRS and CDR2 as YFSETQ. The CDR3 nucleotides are TGCGCCAGCAGCTTGGTTGGTAGCGGGGGGACCACAGATACGCAGTATTTT. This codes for CASSLVGSGGTTDTQYF.

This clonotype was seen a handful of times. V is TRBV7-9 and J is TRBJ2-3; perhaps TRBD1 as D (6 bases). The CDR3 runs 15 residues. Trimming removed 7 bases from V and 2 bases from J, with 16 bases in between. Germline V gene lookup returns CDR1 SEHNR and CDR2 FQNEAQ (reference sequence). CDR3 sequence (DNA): TGTGCCAGCACCCCGTCGGACAGCCTCACAGATACGCAGTATTTT. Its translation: CASTPSDSLTDTQYF.

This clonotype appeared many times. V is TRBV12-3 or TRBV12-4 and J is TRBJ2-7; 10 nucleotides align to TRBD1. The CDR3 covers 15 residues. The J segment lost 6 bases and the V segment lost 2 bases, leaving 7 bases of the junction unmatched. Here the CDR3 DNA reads TGTGCCAGCAGTTTAATGCAGGGACAGGGGCGCGAGCAGTACTTC. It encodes CASSLMQGQGREQYF.

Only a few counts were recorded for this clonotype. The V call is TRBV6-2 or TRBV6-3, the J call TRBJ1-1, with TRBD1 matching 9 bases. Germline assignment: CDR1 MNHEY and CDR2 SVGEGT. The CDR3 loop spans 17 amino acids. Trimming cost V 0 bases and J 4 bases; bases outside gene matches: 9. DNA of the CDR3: TGTGCCAGCAGTTACTCGAGGGACAGGGTATGGTCCACTGAAGCTTTCTTT. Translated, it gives CASSYSRDRVWSTEAFF.

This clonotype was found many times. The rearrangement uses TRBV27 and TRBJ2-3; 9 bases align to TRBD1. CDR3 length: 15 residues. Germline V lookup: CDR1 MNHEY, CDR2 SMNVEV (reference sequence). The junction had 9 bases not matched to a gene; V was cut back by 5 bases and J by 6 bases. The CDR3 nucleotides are TGTGCCAGCAGTCGGGACAGGGAGGGATCTGATACGCAGTATTTT. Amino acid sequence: CASSRDREGSDTQYF.

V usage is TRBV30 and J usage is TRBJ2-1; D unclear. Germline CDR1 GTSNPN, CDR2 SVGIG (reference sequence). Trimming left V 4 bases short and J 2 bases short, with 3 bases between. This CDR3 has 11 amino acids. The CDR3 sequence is CAWTAYNEQFF. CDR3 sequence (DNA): TGTGCCTGGACGGCCTACAATGAGCAGTTCTTC.

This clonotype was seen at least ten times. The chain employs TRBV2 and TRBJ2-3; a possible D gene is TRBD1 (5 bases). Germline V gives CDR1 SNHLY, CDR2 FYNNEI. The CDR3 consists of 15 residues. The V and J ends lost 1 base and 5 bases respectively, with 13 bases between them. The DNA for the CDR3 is TGTGCCAGCAGTGAAGTTACAGGTATCGGAGATACGCAGTATTTT. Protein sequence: CASSEVTGIGDTQYF.

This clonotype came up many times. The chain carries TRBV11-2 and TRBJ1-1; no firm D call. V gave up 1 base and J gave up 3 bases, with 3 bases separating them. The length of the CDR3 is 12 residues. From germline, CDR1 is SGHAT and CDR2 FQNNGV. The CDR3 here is CASSLGHTEAFF. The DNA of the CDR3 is TGTGCCAGCAGCTTAGGACACACTGAAGCTTTCTTT.

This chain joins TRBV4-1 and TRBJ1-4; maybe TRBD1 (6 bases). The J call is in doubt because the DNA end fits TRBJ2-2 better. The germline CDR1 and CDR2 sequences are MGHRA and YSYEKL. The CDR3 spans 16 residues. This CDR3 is CASSQVTGHGDGELFF. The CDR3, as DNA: TGCGCCAGCAGCCAAGTAACGGGACATGGTGACGGGGAGCTGTTTTTT.

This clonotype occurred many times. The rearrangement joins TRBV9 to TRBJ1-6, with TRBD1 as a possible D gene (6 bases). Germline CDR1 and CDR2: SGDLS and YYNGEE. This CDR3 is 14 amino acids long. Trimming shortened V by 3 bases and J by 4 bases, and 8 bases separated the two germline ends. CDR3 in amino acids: CASSDRVYNSPLHF. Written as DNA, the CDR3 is TGTGCCAGCAGCGACAGGGTTTATAATTCACCCCTCCACTTT.

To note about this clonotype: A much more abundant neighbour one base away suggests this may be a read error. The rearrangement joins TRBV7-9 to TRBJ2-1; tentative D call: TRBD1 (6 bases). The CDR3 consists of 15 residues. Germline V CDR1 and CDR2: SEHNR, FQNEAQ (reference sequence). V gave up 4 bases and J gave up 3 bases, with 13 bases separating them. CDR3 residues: CASSSGVTSYNEQFF. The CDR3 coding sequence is TGTGCCAGCAGCTCAGGGGTGACCAGCTACAATGAGCAGTTCTTC.

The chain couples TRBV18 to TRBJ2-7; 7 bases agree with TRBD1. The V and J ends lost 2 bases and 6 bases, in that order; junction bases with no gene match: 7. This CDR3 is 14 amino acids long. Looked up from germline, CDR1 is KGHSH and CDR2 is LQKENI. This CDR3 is CASSPSGTDGEQYF. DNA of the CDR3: TGTGCCAGCTCACCATCCGGGACAGATGGCGAGCAGTACTTC.

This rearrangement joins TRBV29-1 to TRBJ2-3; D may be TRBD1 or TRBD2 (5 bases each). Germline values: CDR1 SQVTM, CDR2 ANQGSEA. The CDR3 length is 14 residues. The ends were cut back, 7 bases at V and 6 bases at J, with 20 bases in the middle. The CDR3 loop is CSAGTTGAPDTQYF. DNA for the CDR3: TGCAGCGCTGGGACCACCGGAGCCCCCGATACGCAGTATTTT.

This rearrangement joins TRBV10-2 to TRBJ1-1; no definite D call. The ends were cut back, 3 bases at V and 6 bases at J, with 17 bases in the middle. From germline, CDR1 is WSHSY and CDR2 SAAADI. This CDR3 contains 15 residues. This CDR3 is CASSEIGVVPPEAFF. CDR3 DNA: TGCGCCAGCAGTGAAATCGGGGTAGTCCCCCCTGAAGCTTTCTTT.

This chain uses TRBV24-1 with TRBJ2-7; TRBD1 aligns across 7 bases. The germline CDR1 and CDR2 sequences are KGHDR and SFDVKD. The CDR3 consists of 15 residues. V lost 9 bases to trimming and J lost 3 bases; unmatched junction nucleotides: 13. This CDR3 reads CATGESAGGYYEQYF. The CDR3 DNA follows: TGTGCCACCGGAGAATCGGCAGGGGGATACTACGAGCAGTACTTC.

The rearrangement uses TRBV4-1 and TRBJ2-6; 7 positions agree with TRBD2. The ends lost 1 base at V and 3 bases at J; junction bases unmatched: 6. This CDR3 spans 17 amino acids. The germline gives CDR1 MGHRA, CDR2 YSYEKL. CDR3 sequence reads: CASSQVGRASGANVLTF. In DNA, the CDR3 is TGCGCCAGCAGCCAAGTGGGGAGGGCCAGTGGGGCCAACGTCCTGACTTTC.

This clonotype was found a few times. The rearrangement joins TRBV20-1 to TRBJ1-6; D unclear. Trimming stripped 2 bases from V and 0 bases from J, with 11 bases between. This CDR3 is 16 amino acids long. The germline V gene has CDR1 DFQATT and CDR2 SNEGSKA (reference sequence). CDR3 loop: CSARRFGSSYNSPLHF. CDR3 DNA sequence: TGCAGTGCTAGACGCTTCGGTAGCTCCTATAATTCACCCCTCCACTTT.

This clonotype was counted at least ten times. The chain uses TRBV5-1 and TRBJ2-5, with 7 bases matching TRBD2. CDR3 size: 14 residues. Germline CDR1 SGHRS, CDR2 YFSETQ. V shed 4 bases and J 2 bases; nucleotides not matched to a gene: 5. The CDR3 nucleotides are TGCGCCAGCAGCGGGGCTAGCGGACAAGAGACCCAGTACTTC. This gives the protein CASSGASGQETQYF.

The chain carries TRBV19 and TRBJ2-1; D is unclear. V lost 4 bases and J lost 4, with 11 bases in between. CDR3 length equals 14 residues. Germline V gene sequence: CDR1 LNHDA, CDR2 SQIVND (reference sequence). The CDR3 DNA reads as TGTGCCAGTAGTAGGTCGGGCCGATACAATGAGCAGTTCTTC. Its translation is CASSRSGRYNEQFF.

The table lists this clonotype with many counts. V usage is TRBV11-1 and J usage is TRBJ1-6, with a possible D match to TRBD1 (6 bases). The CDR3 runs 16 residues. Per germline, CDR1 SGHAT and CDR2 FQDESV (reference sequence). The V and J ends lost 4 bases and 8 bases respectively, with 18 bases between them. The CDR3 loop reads CASSSLSQGRDSPLHF. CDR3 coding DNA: TGTGCCAGCAGCTCACTTTCGCAGGGGCGAGATTCACCCCTCCACTTT.

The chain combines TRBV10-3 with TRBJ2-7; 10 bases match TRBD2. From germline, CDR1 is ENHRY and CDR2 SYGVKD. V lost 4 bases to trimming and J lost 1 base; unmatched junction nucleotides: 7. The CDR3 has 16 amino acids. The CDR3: CAISGGGTSASYEQYF. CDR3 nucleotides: TGTGCCATCAGTGGGGGGGGGACTAGCGCTTCCTACGAGCAGTACTTC.

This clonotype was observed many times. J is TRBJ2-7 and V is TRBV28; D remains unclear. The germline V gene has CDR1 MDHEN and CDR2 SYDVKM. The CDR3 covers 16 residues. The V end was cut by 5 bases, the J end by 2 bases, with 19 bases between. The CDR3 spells CASSNGPNEATYEQYF. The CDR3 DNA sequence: TGTGCCAGCAGTAACGGCCCCAACGAAGCCACCTACGAGCAGTACTTC.

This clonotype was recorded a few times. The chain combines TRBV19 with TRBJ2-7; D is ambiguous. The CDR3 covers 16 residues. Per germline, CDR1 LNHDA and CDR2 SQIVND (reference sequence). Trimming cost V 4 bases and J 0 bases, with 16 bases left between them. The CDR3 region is CASSTGLYGSSYEQYF. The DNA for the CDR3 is TGTGCCAGTAGTACCGGCCTCTATGGCAGCTCCTACGAGCAGTACTTC.

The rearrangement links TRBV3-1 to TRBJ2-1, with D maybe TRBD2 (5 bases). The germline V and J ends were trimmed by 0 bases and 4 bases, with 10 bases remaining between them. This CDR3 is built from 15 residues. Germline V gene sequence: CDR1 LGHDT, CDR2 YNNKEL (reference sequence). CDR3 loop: CASSQESGYYNEQFF. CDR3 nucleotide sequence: TGTGCCAGCAGCCAAGAAAGCGGCTATTACAATGAGCAGTTCTTC.

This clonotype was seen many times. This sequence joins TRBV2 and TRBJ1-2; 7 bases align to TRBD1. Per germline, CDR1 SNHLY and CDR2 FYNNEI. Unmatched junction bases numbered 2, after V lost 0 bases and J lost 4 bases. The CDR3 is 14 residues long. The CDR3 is CASSEARQGYGYTF. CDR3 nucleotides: TGTGCCAGCAGTGAAGCGAGACAGGGCTATGGCTACACCTTC.

CDR3 sequence reads: CASSVGPDNEQFF. CDR3 coding DNA: TGTGCCAGCAGTGTAGGCCCCGATAATGAGCAGTTCTTC. This rearrangement joins TRBV2 to TRBJ2-1; D remains ambiguous. Per the germline V gene, CDR1 is SNHLY and CDR2 is FYNNEI. Trimming cost V 4 bases and J 7 bases, with 11 bases left between them. The CDR3 has 13 amino acids.